The 21 T cell receptor beta chains given below trace back to one sample, sequenced in a study of blood T cell repertoires in COVID-19 (dated by TCRdb to the early 2020s). The method was the immunoSEQ multiplex PCR assay. TCRdb re-hosts the immuneACCESS table, in-frame sequences only. Its copies lack some clones; in the studies checked, an unresolved V gene accounts for under half of them, and the cause for the rest is not known. Across this sample there are 120,000 to 150,000 clones, with 80% to 85% seen only once. The top ten clones comprise roughly 4% of the sample. The sample taken for sequencing was peripheral blood. The receptor source for this set is a woman at least 80 years old with acute or convalescent COVID-19.

V is TRBV7-9 and J is TRBJ2-3, with a possible D match to TRBD2 (5 bases). The CDR3 is made up of 15 amino acids. The germline V gene encodes CDR1 SEHNR and CDR2 FQNEAQ (reference sequence). The V and J ends lost 3 bases and 3 bases respectively, with 13 bases between them. The CDR3 DNA sequence: TGTGCCAGCAGCTTCCCTCGGACTGGGACAGATACGCAGTATTTT. Translation gives CASSFPRTGTDTQYF.

This clone was found many times. The V and J genes are TRBV7-9 and TRBJ2-7, with TRBD1 identical over 12 bases. The CDR3 consists of 16 residues. CDR1 and CDR2 from the germline V gene are SEHNR and FQNEAQ (reference sequence). V dropped 5 bases and J dropped 4; count of bases not matched to a gene: 9. The CDR3 sequence: CASSTFTGQGAYEQYF. CDR3 in DNA: TGTGCCAGCAGCACCTTTACGGGACAGGGGGCGTACGAGCAGTACTTC.

V is TRBV7-8 and J is TRBJ2-1, with 8 positions matching TRBD1. CDR1 SGHVS and CDR2 FQNEAQ come from the germline V gene. Unmatched junction bases numbered 9, after V lost 5 bases and J lost 9 bases. This CDR3 spans 14 amino acids. This CDR3 reads CASSTLTGAPEQFF. The CDR3 nucleotides read TGTGCCAGCAGCACACTGACAGGGGCCCCTGAGCAGTTCTTC.

The chain joins TRBV2 to TRBJ2-5; 8 bases are a match to TRBD1. CDR1 is SNHLY and CDR2 is FYNNEI in the germline V gene. The CDR3 sequence is 14 residues long. J gave up 2 bases and V 6 bases, and 5 bases lay outside the gene matches. CDR3 region: CASRIGQGQETQYF. The CDR3 nucleotides are TGTGCCAGCAGGATAGGACAGGGACAAGAGACCCAGTACTTC. Drawing the rest from reference TRBV2 and TRBJ2-5, the complete variable domain is EPEVTQTPSHQVTQMGQEVILRCVPISNHLYFYWYRQILGQKVEFLVSFYNNEISEKSEIFDDQFSVERPDGSNFTLKIRSTKLEDSAMYFCASRIGQGQETQYFGPGTRLLVL.

The rearrangement uses TRBV5-1 and TRBJ1-2, with D hard to call. From germline, CDR1 is SGHRS and CDR2 YFSETQ. The CDR3 contains 14 residues. The ends were cut back, 1 base at V and 3 bases at J, with 10 bases in the middle. CDR3 nucleotides: TGCGCCAGCAGCTTGAGTGGCGGGGACTATGGCTACACCTTC. This encodes CASSLSGGDYGYTF.

The chain is built from TRBV5-1 and TRBJ2-1, with 10 positions matching TRBD2. There are 16 residues in the CDR3. Trimming cost V 0 bases and J 15 bases; bases outside gene matches: 15. Germline V gene data show CDR1 as SGHRS and CDR2 as YFSETQ. CDR3 coding DNA: TGCGCCAGCAGCTTGGAAACTAGCGGGACTGGGGTCCAGATGTTCTTC. Protein sequence: CASSLETSGTGVQMFF. The complete variable domain, with remaining parts taken from reference TRBV5-1 and TRBJ2-1, reads KAGVTQTPRYLIKTRGQQVTLSCSPISGHRSVSWYQQTPGQGLQFLFEYFSETQRNKGNFPGRFSGRQFSNSRSEMNVSTLELGDSALYLCASSLETSGTGVQMFFGPGTRLTVL.

The chain employs TRBV5-6 and TRBJ2-7, with 10 bases aligning to TRBD1. The CDR3 extends over 18 amino acids. The J segment lost 4 bases and the V segment lost 4 bases, leaving 17 bases of the junction unmatched. Germline V gives CDR1 SGHDT, CDR2 YYEEEE. CDR3 DNA: TGTGCCAGCAGCATTCAGCCCGACAGGGGGCATCGGTGGTACGAGCAGTACTTC. As protein: CASSIQPDRGHRWYEQYF.

The rearrangement joins TRBV7-9 to TRBJ1-4; 7 bases line up with TRBD1. J lost 5 bases, V lost 4 bases, and 10 bases had no gene match. The CDR3 totals 16 residues. Germline CDR1 SEHNR, CDR2 FQNEAQ (reference sequence). The CDR3 loop reads CASSSVWTGSNEKLFF. The CDR3 DNA reads TGTGCCAGCAGCTCGGTATGGACAGGCTCAAATGAAAAACTGTTTTTT.

Concerning this clone: One end of the junction is discordant with germline, which a read error may explain. The chain is built from TRBV24-1 and TRBJ2-7; possibly TRBD2 for D (7 bases). Germline values: CDR1 KGHDR, CDR2 SFDVKD. This CDR3 is built from 13 residues. The chain's CDR3 is CATAGGPSFEQYF. Written as DNA, the CDR3 is TGTGCCACCGCCGGGGGGCCCTCCTTCGAGCAGTACTTC.

The chain employs TRBV18 and TRBJ2-2; 7 bases fit TRBD1. Germline-derived CDR1 and CDR2 are KGHSH and LQKENI. With 3 bases clipped from V and 9 bases from J, the junction kept 7 bases outside the gene matches. The CDR3 spans 14 residues. CDR3 loop: CASSPWTGARELFF. CDR3 DNA: TGTGCCAGCTCACCTTGGACAGGAGCGAGGGAGCTGTTTTTT.

The chain has TRBV10-3 and TRBJ2-7, with D possibly TRBD1 on 5 matching bases. Germline V CDR1 and CDR2: ENHRY, SYGVKD. V was trimmed by 6 bases and J by 5 bases, leaving 17 bases between them. The CDR3 runs to 14 residues. DNA for the CDR3: TGTGCCATCAGCTCAAGGGGCAGGGTCAACGAGCAGTACTTC. Translated, it gives CAISSRGRVNEQYF.

Only one count was recorded for this clone. V and J are TRBV27 and TRBJ2-3, with TRBD2 as a possible D gene (7 bases). This CDR3 contains 16 residues. Germline CDR1 MNHEY, CDR2 SMNVEV (reference sequence). Trimming pared 6 bases from V and 2 bases from J, leaving 18 bases between. DNA for the CDR3: TGTGCCAGCAGCCCGGGGCGGGGGCAACCCACAGATACGCAGTATTTT. Protein product: CASSPGRGQPTDTQYF.

The chain carries TRBV27 and TRBJ1-6, with D perhaps matching TRBD1 (5 bases). Trimming pared 6 bases from V and 9 bases from J, leaving 15 bases between. The CDR3 spans 14 residues. Germline CDR1 is MNHEY and CDR2 is SMNVEV (reference sequence). The CDR3 is CASRTIGGSSPLHF. The CDR3, as DNA: TGTGCCAGCAGGACAATTGGGGGGAGTTCACCCCTCCACTTT.

This clone has just one count. CDR3 in amino acids: CASSYSFRDGEKLFF. In DNA, the CDR3 is TGTGCCAGCAGTTACTCGTTCAGGGATGGTGAAAAACTGTTTTTT. The chain recombines TRBV6-6 with TRBJ1-4, with D possibly being TRBD1 (5 bases). This CDR3 is built from 15 residues. V lost 0 bases to trimming and J lost 7 bases, with 12 bases between them. The germline V gene encodes CDR1 MNHNY and CDR2 SVGAGI (reference sequence).

The chain combines TRBV27 with TRBJ1-5, with D possibly TRBD1 on 5 matching bases. Germline V gives CDR1 MNHEY, CDR2 SMNVEV (reference sequence). The CDR3 is made up of 13 amino acids. Trimming cost V 6 bases and J 3 bases, with 9 bases left between them. CDR3 bases: TGTGCCAGCAGCCGACAGTCCAATCAGCCCCAGCATTTT. Translated: CASSRQSNQPQHF.

In this sample, this clone turned up once. The chain couples TRBV4-2 to TRBJ2-7, with D perhaps TRBD1 (6 bases). The ends were cut back, 4 bases at V and 6 bases at J, with 25 bases in the middle. The CDR3 is 17 residues long. Germline values: CDR1 LGHNA, CDR2 YNFKEQ. The CDR3 spells CASSPFSGTPNLGEQYF. CDR3 bases: TGTGCCAGCAGCCCCTTTTCCGGGACACCCAACTTGGGCGAGCAGTACTTC.

This clone has ten or more counts. The chain uses TRBV5-1 and TRBJ2-7; 8 nucleotides line up with TRBD2. V dropped 0 bases and J dropped 5; count of bases not matched to a gene: 4. This CDR3 spans 14 amino acids. Per the germline V gene, CDR1 is SGHRS and CDR2 is YFSETQ. The CDR3 coding sequence is TGCGCCAGCAGCTTGGGCCGGGGGGGCCACGAGCAGTACTTC. Protein sequence: CASSLGRGGHEQYF.

The V call is TRBV9, the J call TRBJ2-1, with 9 bases lining up with TRBD2. The CDR3 consists of 16 residues. The V gene's germline CDR1 is SGDLS and CDR2 YYNGEE. With V trimmed by 1 base and J by 5 bases, 7 bases remained unmatched. The CDR3 here is CASSVLPSGANNEQFF. Written as DNA, the CDR3 is TGTGCCAGCAGCGTACTCCCTAGCGGGGCCAACAATGAGCAGTTCTTC.

This clone was counted between two and nine times. The gene calls are TRBV6-1 and TRBJ2-3, with 10 positions matching TRBD2. Per germline, CDR1 MNHNS and CDR2 SASEGT. The J segment lost 2 bases and the V segment lost 3 bases, leaving 5 bases of the junction unmatched. This CDR3 has 16 residues. CDR3 in DNA: TGTGCCAGCAGTGAGTCACTAGCGGGGACCACAGATACGCAGTATTTT. It specifies CASSESLAGTTDTQYF.

V is TRBV4-2 and J is TRBJ2-3; tentatively, D is TRBD1 (5 bases). Germline loops: CDR1 LGHNA, CDR2 YNFKEQ. The CDR3 extends over 16 amino acids. The V end lost 0 bases, the J end lost 8 bases, and 18 bases lay between the germline ends. The CDR3 spells CASSQDLQDRGGTQYF. The CDR3 region has the DNA TGTGCCAGCAGCCAAGACCTACAGGACCGTGGTGGTACGCAGTATTTT.

This clone has more than one count but fewer than ten. This chain joins TRBV5-4 and TRBJ2-5, with 11 nucleotides matching TRBD2. V lost 4 bases and J lost 5; bases outside the gene matches: 4. Germline loops: CDR1 SGHNT, CDR2 YYREEE (reference sequence). CDR3 length: 14 residues. The CDR3 loop reads CASSTGLAVETQYF. CDR3 DNA sequence: TGTGCCAGCAGCACGGGACTAGCGGTTGAGACCCAGTACTTC.